This T cell receptor beta chain was recorded in a study of blood T cell repertoires in COVID-19. The data were produced by immunoSEQ multiplex PCR, yet TCRdb's version contains in-frame clones alone and is incomplete. The repertoire has over 200,000 clones, around nine tenths of them found once; the top ten carry 5.5% to 6.5%. This clone was seen just once. Looked up from germline, CDR1 is SGHTA and CDR2 is FQGNSA. V shed 7 bases, J shed 1 base, and the junction held 8 bases outside the gene matches. CDR3 length equals 15 residues. The chain carries TRBV7-2 and TRBJ2-3, with 7 nucleotides matching TRBD1. The source material was peripheral blood. The source of this sequence is a man aged 55 to 69 who had recovered from COVID-19. Here the CDR3 DNA reads TGTGCCAGCAAAACAAGGGGGCGAGGCACAGATACGCAGTATTTT. Translating it yields CASKTRGRGTDTQYF.